The present entry profiles one T cell receptor (beta chain) with its context. The antigen it recognizes is unknown. The junction and the germline gene differ at one end; a read error may be behind it. This sample was included in a study of cytomegalovirus exposure and HLA in healthy donors (dated by TCRdb to 2016 to 2017). Study-level background: An earlier analysis of about 560 of the donors reported 276 Gb of sequence data and 117 million unique TCR beta sequences obtained from some 200 million T cells. To study patterns of TCR occurrence, a later analysis re-analyzed previously published TCR beta repertoires from several hundred donors and added high-resolution HLA genotyping. In the later analysis, no new phenotypic data were used to find candidate immune exposures; instead, reliance was placed on TCR beta sequences and their occurrence across donors. Among about 400 genotyped donors of the cohort, an average of around 240,000 unique TCR beta nucleotide sequences was sequenced per donor, of which roughly 17% were non-productive. Alongside the repertoire data, information on donor age, sex, ethnicity and CMV serostatus was compiled. The study combined high-throughput TCR immunosequencing, statistical association of individual TCRs with disease status, and machine learning to predict cytomegalovirus infection status. Because of strong linkage in the cohort, a handful of DR-DQ haplotypes were treated as single units for association and clustering. An earlier analysis of 500 to 650 of the donors applied high-throughput TCR beta sequencing to assess whether each TCR beta V gene segment acted as functional or pseudogenic. Class I and class II HLA loci were covered by the typing at four-digit resolution. The number of donors typed differed by locus, with roughly 629-640 for A, B, C, DRB1 and DQB1, 522 for DQA1, 600 to 610 for DPA1, and around 430 for DPB1. Besides the first cohort of roughly 700 subjects, a separate validation cohort made up of some 110 different subjects was used. Of the roughly 390 genotyped donors, 81% were placed in the genetic ancestry cluster associated with self-reported Caucasian donors. An early release covering about 600 HLA-typed donors comprised roughly 300 gigabases of sequencing data and roughly 85 million unique TCR sequences. The study aimed to test whether cataloging public T cell receptors could reveal signatures of past pathogen exposure. Every repertoire in the discovery cohort had been generated on one and the same sequencing platform. The T cell repertoires of about 700 subjects were profiled by immunosequencing and related to cytomegalovirus serostatus. In a later genetic analysis, genome-wide SNP genotypes for about three fifths of the roughly 670 donors were used, and that subset was treated as a discovery cohort. Results the study describes overall, beyond this receptor: At a false discovery rate of 0.05, a later analysis linked under 20,000 TCR beta sequences to specific HLA alleles. Cytomegalovirus status was reported to be diagnosed by the classifier with high specificity and sensitivity in both the original and validation cohorts. Only TCR beta chains were sequenced in this cohort, and the absence of alpha or paired-chain data limited detectable features. It was suggested by the authors that the approach could potentially be generalized to other disease states and immunological phenotypes. Because counts were too low, under 20 rarely observed V segments, including chromosome 9 orphons, were left out of the earlier analysis of over 550 of the donors. According to a later genetic analysis, donors in an Asian-associated ancestry cluster had fewer N-insertions in productive TCRs than the roughly 670-donor mean. A later genetic analysis associated a missense DCLRE1C variant with V-gene and J-gene trimming of TCR beta chains, and an independent cohort replicated the association. Most TCR sequences were observed very rarely across donors, whereas some public TCRs were present in many individuals. In a later analysis, HLA-associated TCR beta chains were found to be more clonally expanded and to have lower generation probabilities than equally common non-associated chains. A later analysis found that most CMV-associated TCR beta chains appeared HLA-restricted, with HLA associations seemingly driven largely by CMV exposure. In an earlier analysis of approximately 590 of the donors, most TCR beta V segments were observed in productive rearrangements about 87% or about 30% of the time, broadly matching IMGT annotations. A cluster of highly shared sequence variants was judged likely to represent a technical artifact of the sequencing pipeline. When HLA alleles, especially DR and DQ, strongly co-occurred, TCR associations were difficult to assign to individual alleles. Several of the top co-occurrence clusters appeared to be linked to parvovirus B19, influenza, CMV and Epstein-Barr virus, according to a later analysis. HLA typing was unavailable for some donors at each locus, so association tests used only the typed subset. Linkage disequilibrium might explain the correlated functional status among segregating V segments, but an unknown experimental factor could not be ruled out. Some IMGT-functional V segments, including TRBV6-2 and TRBV6-3, could not be distinguished by the 87-base-pair reads and were therefore excluded. A further reported finding was that TCR beta sequences accurately predicted the HLA-A and HLA-B alleles for most subjects in the first cohort. In a later analysis, the rate of TCR association differed among HLA loci, with DRB1 alleles having the most associated TCRs and HLA-C alleles having the fewest. A total of about 180 TCR beta chains were listed by the study as associated with cytomegalovirus. For the cohort, immune exposure information was limited to CMV serostatus. In vitro tests confirmed that a few of the cytomegalovirus-associated TCR beta chains recognize cytomegalovirus antigens. Presence/absence analyses assumed roughly uniform sequencing depth across donors, an assumption that may not hold.

The cohort was made up of several hundred healthy bone marrow donors. At the time of sampling, every cohort member was nominally healthy, though immune exposures that went unrecorded were likely present. The donor was CMV seropositive and was included in the group of approximately 300 seropositive cohort members. A peripheral blood sample was collected from each donor, and TCR beta sequencing was performed on peripheral blood mononuclear cells. The Qiagen DNeasy Blood Extraction Kit was used to extract genomic DNA from the blood cell samples. For CDR1 and CDR2, the germline V gene lists SNHLY and FYNNEI. The CDR3 runs 12 residues from the cysteine to the phenylalanine. Only CDR3 DNA is held: 36 bases, read in frame from base 1. Library preparation employed the immunoSEQ multiplex PCR assay. A mixture of 60 forward primers for TCR Vbeta segments and 13 reverse primers for TCR Jbeta segments was used in the multiplex PCR. Amplification of the CDR3 region of rearranged TCR beta genes was performed with a multiplex PCR assay on genomic DNA. On the Illumina HiSeq System, the amplified TCR beta libraries were sequenced as 87-base-pair reads. The source study handled its data this way. A later analysis counted about 76 million unique TCR beta chains across the approximately 700 repertoires, and around 12 million of these chains were shared by at least two donors. Raw reads were error-corrected and collapsed into unique sequences with a nearest-neighbor algorithm that merged closely related sequences to remove PCR and sequencing errors. CDR3 sequences were aligned to IMGT reference sequences to assign V, D and J gene segments. For a sequence to be retained, at least a six-nucleotide match to both a V gene segment and a J gene segment was required. Rearrangements were classified as productive when the CDR3 lacked stop codons and remained in frame with V and J, and all other rearrangements were classified as non-productive. Following IMGT convention, CDR3 was defined as the stretch from the second conserved V-encoded cysteine to the conserved J-encoded phenylalanine. The earlier analysis of 450 to 750 of the donors excluded any sequence lacking an unambiguous match to a single V gene segment. In an earlier analysis of several hundred of the donors, a V segment was called functional when productive rearrangements were above 56.7%, and segregating when the standard deviation between donors exceeded 5%. A statistical classification framework was developed to diagnose cytomegalovirus status using the catalog of TCR beta chain sequences. In a later analysis, TCR nucleotide sequences were compared against IMGT/GENE-DB human TR gene sequences so that V and J genes could be assigned. In a later analysis, CDR3 sequences and most-parsimonious VDJ recombination scenarios were assigned using the TCRdist pipeline. In a later analysis, each TCR beta chain was defined by its CDR3 amino acid sequence together with its V-gene family, and reads lacking a unique V-gene family were excluded. To address suspected cross-contamination and a sequencing artifact, a later analysis removed a few hundred highly shared, low-generation-probability nucleotide sequences. In a later analysis, a clonal expansion index was calculated for each public chain from normalized within-repertoire ranks of inferred template counts. Generation probabilities in a later analysis came from a VDJ recombination model fitted to out-of-frame rearrangements, and those results were checked against IGoR. In a later analysis, TCR-TCR, TCR-HLA and TCR-CMV co-occurrence was scored with hypergeometric tests, and a repertoire-size bias correction was applied to TCR pairs. False discovery rates were estimated in a later analysis by permuting HLA or CMV assignments 20 times. In a later analysis, co-occurring TCRs were grouped using DBSCAN, and TCRdist sequence similarity was added for clustering within HLA-allele-positive subsets. For co-occurrence clustering, repertoires with fewer than 30,000 or more than 120,000 public chains were excluded, along with five repertoires with anomalous nucleotide sharing. TCRdb took over this immuneACCESS table, retaining in-frame rearrangements with V and J assigned. Such tables are incomplete; in checked studies, under half of the missing clones stem from an unresolved V gene, and the remainder is unexplained. The V and J calls and clone size come from that table; D and trimming were worked out from the DNA. This sample is represented by about 160,000 clones; 68% of them were singletons. Around 4% of the sample is held by the ten biggest clonotypes.

The sequenced sample was PBMCs. The chain is encoded by TRBV2 joined to TRBJ1-1, and perhaps TRBD1 as D gene, on 5 matching bases. The TCR comes from a woman between 18 and 29 years old in good health and CMV-seropositive. The encoded CDR3 is CASSENGQGLRF. The nucleotide sequence reads TGTGCCAGCAGTGAAAATGGGCAGGGTCTACGGTTT.